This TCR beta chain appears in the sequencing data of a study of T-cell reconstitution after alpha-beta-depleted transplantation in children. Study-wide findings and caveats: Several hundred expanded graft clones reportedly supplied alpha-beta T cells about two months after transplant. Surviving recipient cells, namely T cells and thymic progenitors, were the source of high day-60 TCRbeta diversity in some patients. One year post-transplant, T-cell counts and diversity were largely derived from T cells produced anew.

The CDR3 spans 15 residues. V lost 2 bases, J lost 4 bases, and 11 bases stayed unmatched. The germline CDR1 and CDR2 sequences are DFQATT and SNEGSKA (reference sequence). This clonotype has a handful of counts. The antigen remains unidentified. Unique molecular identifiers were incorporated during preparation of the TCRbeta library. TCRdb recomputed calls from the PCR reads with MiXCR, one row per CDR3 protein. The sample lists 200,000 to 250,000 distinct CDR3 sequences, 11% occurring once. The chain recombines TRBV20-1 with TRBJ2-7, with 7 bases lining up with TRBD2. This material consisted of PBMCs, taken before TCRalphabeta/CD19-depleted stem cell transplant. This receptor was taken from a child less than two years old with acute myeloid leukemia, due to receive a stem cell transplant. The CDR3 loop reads CSARITPGTTYEQYF. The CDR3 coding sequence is TGCAGTGCTAGAATAACTCCCGGGACTACATACGAGCAGTACTTC.